This section outlines one T cell receptor (beta chain) sequence together with its context. Its antigen is not known. These data originate in a study of T cell repertoires in cytomegalovirus infection. Turning to the study itself: Matching HLA type, along with CMV infection, was indicated by public TCR beta signatures. Overall study findings and caveats: Pooled public TCR beta family frequency picked out CMV carriers with the relevant HLA.

Germline CDR1 is KGHDR and CDR2 is SFDVKD. CDR3 length: 14 amino acids. Trimming at V came to 3 bases and at J to 6 bases, leaving 5 bases not matched to a gene. TCRdb reprocessed the reads via MiXCR and lists one record per CDR3 protein. The profile shows about 190,000 distinct CDR3 sequences, 8% to 10% of them singletons. The specimen sequenced was PBMCs. The rearrangement joins TRBV24-1 to TRBJ1-2, with 8 bases that match TRBD1. This clonotype was sampled from a human donor in good health (CMV status not recorded). Some clones in this sample may be carry-over from other donors' samples. CDR3 region: CATSDATGVNGYTF. For the CDR3, the DNA is TGTGCCACCAGTGATGCGACAGGGGTGAATGGCTACACCTTC.